This T cell receptor (beta chain) emerged from a study of T cell responses to AZD1222 COVID-19 vaccine. Repertoires were generated with immunoSEQ multiplex PCR, while TCRdb's copy carries only in-frame clones and drops some. The sample records around 130,000 clones, around 90% being singletons. This CDR3 region has 16 residues. Germline CDR1 MNHEY, CDR2 SVGAGI. Trimming took 2 bases from V and 2 from J, leaving 13 bases between them. This clone has a handful of counts. The antigen is not known. The study's findings and limits: No repertoire was sampled before or during the peak T cell response, only after it.

V is TRBV6-5 and J is TRBJ1-5; no clear D gene. Sequenced here: peripheral blood, sampled 28 days after the second dose of the MenACWY control vaccine. The sequence was obtained from an adult who received the MenACWY meningococcal vaccine as a control. The CDR3 is CASSYTYGVGNQPQHF. In nucleotides, the CDR3 is TGTGCCAGCAGTTACACCTACGGGGTTGGCAATCAGCCCCAGCATTTT.